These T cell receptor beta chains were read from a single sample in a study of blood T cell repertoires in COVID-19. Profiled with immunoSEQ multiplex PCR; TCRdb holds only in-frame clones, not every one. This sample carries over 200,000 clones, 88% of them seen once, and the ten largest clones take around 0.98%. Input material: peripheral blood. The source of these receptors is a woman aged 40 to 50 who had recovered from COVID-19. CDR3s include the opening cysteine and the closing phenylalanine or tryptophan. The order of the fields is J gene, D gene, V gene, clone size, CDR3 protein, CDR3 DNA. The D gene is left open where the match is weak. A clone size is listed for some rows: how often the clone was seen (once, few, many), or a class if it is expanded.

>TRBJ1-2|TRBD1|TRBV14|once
CASSQEGSGDREYGYTF
TGTGCCAGCAGCCAAGAAGGTAGTGGGGACAGGGAGTATGGCTACACCTTC
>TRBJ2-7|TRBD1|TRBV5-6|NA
CASSLTGGPTYEQYF
TGTGCCAGCAGCTTGACAGGGGGTCCGACCTACGAGCAGTACTTC
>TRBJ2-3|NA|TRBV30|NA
CAWSGAGTTDTQYF
TGTGCCTGGAGTGGGGCGGGGACCACAGATACGCAGTATTTT
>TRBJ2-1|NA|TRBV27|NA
CASSTPSSYNEQFF
TGTGCCAGCAGTACGCCCAGTTCCTACAATGAGCAGTTCTTC
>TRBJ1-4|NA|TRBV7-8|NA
CASSLGQGSNEKLFF
TGTGCCAGCAGCTTGGGGCAGGGTTCTAATGAAAAACTGTTTTTT
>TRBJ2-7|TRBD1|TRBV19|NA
CASPPVGTGVREQYF
TGTGCCAGCCCCCCGGTGGGGACAGGGGTAAGGGAGCAGTACTTC
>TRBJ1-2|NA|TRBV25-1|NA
CASTNGARGYTF
TGTGCCAGTACGAATGGAGCAAGAGGCTACACCTTC
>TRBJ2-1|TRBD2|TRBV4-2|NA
CASSQVGLAVMGEQFF
TGTGCCAGCAGCCAAGTGGGACTAGCGGTAATGGGTGAGCAGTTCTTC
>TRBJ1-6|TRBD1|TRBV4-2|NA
CASSQLGTGGSPLHF
TGTGCCAGCAGCCAGTTAGGGACAGGGGGTTCACCCCTCCACTTT
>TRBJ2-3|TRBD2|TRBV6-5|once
CASSYPVATSGGTQYF
TGTGCCAGCAGTTACCCGGTGGCGACCTCGGGGGGTACGCAGTATTTT
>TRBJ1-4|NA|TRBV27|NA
CASSHRVRGEKLFF
TGTGCCAGCAGTCACAGGGTCAGGGGTGAAAAACTGTTTTTT
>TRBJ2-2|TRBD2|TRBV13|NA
CASSSSGVNTGELFF
TGTGCCAGCAGCTCTAGCGGGGTGAACACCGGGGAGCTGTTTTTT
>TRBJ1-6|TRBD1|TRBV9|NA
CASSPRTGGNNSPLHF
TGTGCCAGCAGCCCTCGGACAGGGGGCAATAATTCACCCCTCCACTTT
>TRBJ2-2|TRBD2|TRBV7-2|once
CASSQPWLAGDLPHELFF
TGTGCCAGCAGCCAGCCCTGGCTAGCGGGAGATTTACCCCACGAGCTGTTTTTT
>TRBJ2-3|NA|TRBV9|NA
CASSVTGLDTQYF
TGTGCCAGCAGCGTAACGGGGTTAGATACGCAGTATTTT
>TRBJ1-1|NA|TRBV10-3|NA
CAIRTNTEAFF
TGTGCCATCAGGACTAACACTGAAGCTTTCTTT
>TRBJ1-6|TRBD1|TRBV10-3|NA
CAIRGDRGSSPLHF
TGTGCCATCAGGGGGGACAGGGGTTCTTCACCCCTCCACTTT
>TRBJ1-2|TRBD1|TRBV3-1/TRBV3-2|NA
CASSPQGAYGYTF
TGTGCCAGCAGCCCACAGGGGGCCTATGGCTACACCTTC
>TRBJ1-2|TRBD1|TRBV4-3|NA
CASGQGQGVYGYTF
TGCGCCAGCGGGCAAGGACAGGGCGTTTATGGCTACACCTTC
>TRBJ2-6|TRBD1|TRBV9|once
CASSGKDRGPSGANVLTF
TGTGCCAGCAGCGGAAAGGACAGGGGGCCCTCTGGGGCCAACGTCCTGACTTTC
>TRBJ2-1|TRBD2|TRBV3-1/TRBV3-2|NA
CASSQDSGLAGGPYNEQFF
TGTGCCAGCAGCCAAGACTCGGGACTAGCGGGAGGTCCCTACAATGAGCAGTTCTTC
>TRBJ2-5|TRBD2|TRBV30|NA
CAWSIGLAGAGETQYF
TGTGCCTGGAGTATCGGCTTGGCGGGAGCAGGGGAGACCCAGTACTTC
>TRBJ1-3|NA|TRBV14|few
CASSETGYSGNTIYF
TGTGCCAGCAGCGAAACAGGATACTCTGGAAACACCATATATTTT
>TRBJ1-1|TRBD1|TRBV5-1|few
CASRRQGDVEAFF
TGCGCCAGCAGGAGGCAGGGGGACGTTGAAGCTTTCTTT
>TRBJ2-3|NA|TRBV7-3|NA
CASSLMGRGSADTQYF
TGTGCCAGCAGCTTAATGGGAAGGGGGAGCGCAGATACGCAGTATTTT
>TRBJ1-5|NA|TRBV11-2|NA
CASSLGRDQPQHF
TGTGCCAGCAGCTTAGGGAGGGATCAGCCCCAGCATTTT
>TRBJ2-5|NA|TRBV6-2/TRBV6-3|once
CASSWSGRDQETQYF
TGTGCCAGCAGTTGGTCCGGGCGGGACCAAGAGACCCAGTACTTC
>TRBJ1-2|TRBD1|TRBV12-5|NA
CASGLVGRGPRGYTF
TGTGCTAGTGGTTTGGTCGGTAGGGGGCCGAGGGGCTACACCTTC
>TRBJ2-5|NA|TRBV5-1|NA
CASSLARGGQETQYF
TGCGCCAGCAGCTTGGCCAGGGGCGGCCAAGAGACCCAGTACTTC
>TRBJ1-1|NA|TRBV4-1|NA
CASSQPQANTEAFF
TGCGCCAGCAGCCAACCTCAGGCGAACACTGAAGCTTTCTTT
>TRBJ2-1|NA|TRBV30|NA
CAWSQGGRGEQFF
TGTGCCTGGAGTCAGGGTGGCCGTGGTGAGCAGTTCTTC
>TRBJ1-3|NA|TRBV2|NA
CASSEVGGGARNTIYF
TGTGCCAGCAGTGAAGTTGGGGGGGGCGCGAGAAACACCATATATTTT
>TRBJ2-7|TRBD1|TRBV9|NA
CASSAWGQSDEQYF
TGTGCCAGCAGCGCGTGGGGACAGTCCGACGAGCAGTACTTC
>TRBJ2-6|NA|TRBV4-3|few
CASSQATGAGANVLTF
TGCGCCAGCAGCCAAGCCACCGGGGCTGGGGCCAACGTCCTGACTTTC
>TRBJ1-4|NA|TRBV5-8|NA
CASSHGLTEKLFF
TGTGCCAGCAGCCACGGACTTACTGAAAAACTGTTTTTT
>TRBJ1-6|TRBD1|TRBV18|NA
CASSPVRDRTSPLHF
TGTGCCAGCTCACCGGTCCGGGACAGAACTTCACCCCTCCACTTT
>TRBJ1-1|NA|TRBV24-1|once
CATSGGREGSTGAEAFF
TGTGCCACCAGTGGGGGAAGGGAGGGTAGTACGGGGGCTGAAGCTTTCTTT
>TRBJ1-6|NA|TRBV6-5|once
CASTPGGPYSPLHF
TGTGCCAGCACCCCCGGGGGGCCTTATTCACCCCTCCACTTT
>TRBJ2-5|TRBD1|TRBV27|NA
CASSLPGQGRETQYF
TGTGCCAGCAGTTTACCGGGACAGGGGCGGGAGACCCAGTACTTC
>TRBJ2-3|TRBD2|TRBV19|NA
CASSIAGAQYF
TGTGCCAGTAGTATCGCGGGGGCGCAGTATTTT
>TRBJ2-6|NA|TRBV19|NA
CASSIPRVSSGANVLTF
TGTGCCAGTAGTATCCCCAGGGTGTCCTCTGGGGCCAACGTCCTGACTTTC
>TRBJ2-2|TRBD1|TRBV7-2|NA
CASRRGLNTGELFF
TGTGCCAGCCGAAGGGGGCTAAACACCGGGGAGCTGTTTTTT
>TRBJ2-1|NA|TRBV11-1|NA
CASSPALGINEQFF
TGTGCCAGCAGCCCCGCACTAGGCATCAATGAGCAGTTCTTC
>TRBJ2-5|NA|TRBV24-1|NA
CATSHRRSPQETQYF
TGTGCCACCAGCCACAGGCGCTCCCCGCAAGAGACCCAGTACTTC
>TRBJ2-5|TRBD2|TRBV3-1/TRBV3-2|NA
CASSQAGTSGGRTQYF
TGTGCCAGCAGCCAGGCCGGGACTAGCGGGGGGAGGACCCAGTACTTC
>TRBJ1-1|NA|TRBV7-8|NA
CASSLVFTEAFF
TGTGCCAGCAGCTTAGTCTTCACTGAAGCTTTCTTT
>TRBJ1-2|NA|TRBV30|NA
CAWRHPGSKYGYTF
TGTGCCTGGAGACACCCGGGATCAAAGTATGGCTACACCTTC
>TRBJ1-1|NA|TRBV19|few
CASSPGTRKNTEAFF
TGTGCCAGTAGTCCCGGGACACGAAAGAACACTGAAGCTTTCTTT
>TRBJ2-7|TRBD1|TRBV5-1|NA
CASSLPPTGENLYEQYF
TGCGCCAGCAGCTTGCCCCCGACAGGGGAGAACCTGTACGAGCAGTACTTC
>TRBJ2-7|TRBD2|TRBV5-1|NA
CASSLAAGLDYEQYF
TGCGCCAGCAGCTTGGCCGCGGGACTAGACTACGAGCAGTACTTC